The 9 T cell receptor beta chains given below trace back to one sample, sequenced in a study of cytomegalovirus exposure and HLA in healthy donors. PCR employed 60 Vbeta and 13 Jbeta primers. Repertoires were generated with immunoSEQ multiplex PCR, while TCRdb's copy carries only in-frame clones and drops some. The repertoire includes 90,000 to 120,000 clones, about 84% of them detected once, and 2% to 2.5% sits in the top ten. Sample: PBMCs. These receptor sequences come from a man aged 25-40 years in good health and CMV-seronegative.

The genes are TRBV6-1 and TRBJ2-1; tentatively, D is TRBD1 (6 bases). The CDR3 sequence is 12 residues long. Trimming took 7 bases from V and 12 from J, leaving 16 bases between them. Looked up from germline, CDR1 is MNHNS and CDR2 is SASEGT. CDR3 protein: CASNPRGFGQFF. Written as DNA, the CDR3 is TGTGCCAGCAACCCCAGGGGCTTTGGGCAGTTCTTC.

V is TRBV11-1 and J is TRBJ2-7, with D possibly being TRBD2 (5 bases). Germline CDR1 is SGHAT and CDR2 is FQDESV (reference sequence). The CDR3 length is 13 residues. Between the trimmed V and J ends, which lost 4 bases and 7 bases, there was a span of 14 bases. DNA for the CDR3: TGTGCCAGCAGCTCACCCTGGACGGGGGAGCAGTACTTC. Its translation is CASSSPWTGEQYF.

This clone was seen a few times. The V gene is TRBV6-1, the J gene TRBJ2-7; D remains ambiguous. V was trimmed by 3 bases and J by 1 base, leaving 4 bases between them. There are 12 residues in the CDR3. Per germline, CDR1 MNHNS and CDR2 SASEGT. CDR3 sequence (DNA): TGTGCCAGCAGTGACGGGTCCTACGAGCAGTACTTC. This encodes CASSDGSYEQYF.

The V call is TRBV9, the J call TRBJ1-1, with unresolved D. Germline V gene sequence: CDR1 SGDLS, CDR2 YYNGEE. V was cut by 4 bases and J by 3 bases, with 16 bases left in between. The CDR3 is 15 residues long. Here the CDR3 reads CASSSGDGADTEAFF. The CDR3 nucleotides read TGTGCCAGCAGCTCCGGGGATGGAGCGGACACTGAAGCTTTCTTT.

The V call is TRBV5-4, the J call TRBJ2-7, with a weak D call TRBD2 (5 bases). Germline values: CDR1 SGHNT, CDR2 YYREEE (reference sequence). V was trimmed by 2 bases and J by 6 bases, leaving 12 bases between them. CDR3 length equals 13 residues. CDR3 residues: CASSFKGVGEQYF. CDR3 coding DNA: TGTGCCAGCAGCTTCAAGGGAGTTGGCGAGCAGTACTTC.

This chain connects TRBV27 to TRBJ2-7, with TRBD1 matching 11 bases. Germline V gives CDR1 MNHEY, CDR2 SMNVEV (reference sequence). This CDR3 is built from 14 residues. The J segment lost 3 bases and the V segment lost 6 bases, leaving 4 bases of the junction unmatched. The CDR3 spells CASSAGTGGYEQYF. The CDR3 DNA sequence: TGTGCCAGCAGCGCCGGGACAGGGGGCTACGAGCAGTACTTC.

The gene calls are TRBV6-5 and TRBJ2-1; D gene ambiguous. V was cut by 10 bases and J by 4 bases, with 17 bases left in between. The germline gives CDR1 MNHEY, CDR2 SVGAGI. This CDR3 has 14 residues. CDR3 residues: CATQKPTGYNEQFF. The CDR3 nucleotides are TGTGCCACCCAGAAGCCCACCGGGTACAATGAGCAGTTCTTC.

The chain employs TRBV2 and TRBJ2-1, with D perhaps matching TRBD2 (5 bases). This CDR3 comprises 13 residues. Trimming shortened V by 5 bases and J by 2 bases, and 7 bases separated the two germline ends. Germline assignment: CDR1 SNHLY and CDR2 FYNNEI. CDR3 in amino acids: CASSYGTYNEQFF. The CDR3 DNA sequence: TGTGCCAGCAGTTACGGGACCTACAATGAGCAGTTCTTC.

The V call is TRBV7-8, the J call TRBJ2-7; D remains unclear. The length of the CDR3 is 17 residues. Trimming took 1 base from V and 5 from J, leaving 21 bases between them. The germline gives CDR1 SGHVS, CDR2 FQNEAQ. The CDR3 spells CASSLGPKYSYPNEQYF. In nucleotides, the CDR3 is TGTGCCAGCAGCTTAGGTCCAAAGTACAGTTATCCGAACGAGCAGTACTTC.